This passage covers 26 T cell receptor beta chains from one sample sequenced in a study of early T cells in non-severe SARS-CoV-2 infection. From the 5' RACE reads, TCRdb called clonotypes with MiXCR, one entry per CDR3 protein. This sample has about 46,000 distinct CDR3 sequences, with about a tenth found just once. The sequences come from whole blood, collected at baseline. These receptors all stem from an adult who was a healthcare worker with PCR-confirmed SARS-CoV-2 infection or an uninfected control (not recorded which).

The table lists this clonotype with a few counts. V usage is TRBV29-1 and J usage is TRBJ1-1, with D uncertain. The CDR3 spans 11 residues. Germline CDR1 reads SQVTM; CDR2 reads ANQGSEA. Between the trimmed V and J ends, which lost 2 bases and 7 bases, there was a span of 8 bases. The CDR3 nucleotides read TGCAGCGTTGAACAGACTTATGAAGCTTTCTTT. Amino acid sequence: CSVEQTYEAFF. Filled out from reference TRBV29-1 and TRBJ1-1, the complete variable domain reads SAVISQKPSRDICQRGTSLTIQCQVDSQVTMMFWYRQQPGQSLTLIATANQGSEATYESGFVIDKFPISRPNLTFSTLTVSNMSPEDSSIYLCSVEQTYEAFFGQGTRLTVV.

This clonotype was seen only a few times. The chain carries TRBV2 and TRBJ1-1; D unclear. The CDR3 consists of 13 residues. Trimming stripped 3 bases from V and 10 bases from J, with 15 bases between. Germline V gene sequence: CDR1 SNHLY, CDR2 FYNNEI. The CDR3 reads CASSDGPWSVAFF. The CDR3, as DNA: TGTGCCAGCAGTGACGGGCCGTGGAGTGTAGCTTTCTTT.

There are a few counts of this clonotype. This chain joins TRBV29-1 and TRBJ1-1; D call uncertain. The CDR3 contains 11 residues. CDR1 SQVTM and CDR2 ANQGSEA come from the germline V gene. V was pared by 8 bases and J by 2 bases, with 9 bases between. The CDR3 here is CSSTLNTEAFF. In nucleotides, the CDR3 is TGCAGCTCCACTCTAAACACTGAAGCTTTCTTT.

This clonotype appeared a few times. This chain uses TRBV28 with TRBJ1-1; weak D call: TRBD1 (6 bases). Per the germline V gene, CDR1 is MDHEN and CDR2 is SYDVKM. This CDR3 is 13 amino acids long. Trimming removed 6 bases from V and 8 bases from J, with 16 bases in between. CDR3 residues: CASRFLRTVEAFF. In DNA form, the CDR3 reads TGTGCCAGCAGGTTTCTAAGGACAGTGGAAGCTTTCTTT.

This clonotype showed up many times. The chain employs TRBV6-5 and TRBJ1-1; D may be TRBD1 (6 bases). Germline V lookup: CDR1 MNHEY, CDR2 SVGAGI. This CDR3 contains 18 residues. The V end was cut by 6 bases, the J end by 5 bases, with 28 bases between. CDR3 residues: CASSRGGGIGRERTEAFF. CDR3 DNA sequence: TGTGCCAGCAGCCGAGGAGGGGGGATAGGCCGGGAAAGGACTGAAGCTTTCTTT.

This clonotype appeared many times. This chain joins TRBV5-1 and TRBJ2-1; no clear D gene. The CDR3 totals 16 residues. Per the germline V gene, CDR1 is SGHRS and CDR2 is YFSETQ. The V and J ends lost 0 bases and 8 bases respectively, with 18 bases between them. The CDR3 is CASSLGRNLGSDEQFF. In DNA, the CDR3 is TGCGCCAGCAGCTTGGGAAGGAACCTGGGTTCGGATGAGCAGTTCTTC.

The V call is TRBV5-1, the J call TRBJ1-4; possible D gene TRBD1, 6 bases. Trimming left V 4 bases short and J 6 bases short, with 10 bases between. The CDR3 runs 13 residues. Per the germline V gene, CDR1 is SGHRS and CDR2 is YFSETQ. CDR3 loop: CASSGTRDEKLFF. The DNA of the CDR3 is TGCGCCAGCAGCGGGACACGGGATGAAAAACTGTTTTTT.

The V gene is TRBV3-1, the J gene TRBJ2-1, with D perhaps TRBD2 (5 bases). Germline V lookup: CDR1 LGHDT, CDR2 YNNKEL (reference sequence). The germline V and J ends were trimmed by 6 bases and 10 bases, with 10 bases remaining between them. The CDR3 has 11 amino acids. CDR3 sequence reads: CASREGGEQFF. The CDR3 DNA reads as TGTGCCAGCAGAGAGGGCGGGGAGCAGTTCTTC.

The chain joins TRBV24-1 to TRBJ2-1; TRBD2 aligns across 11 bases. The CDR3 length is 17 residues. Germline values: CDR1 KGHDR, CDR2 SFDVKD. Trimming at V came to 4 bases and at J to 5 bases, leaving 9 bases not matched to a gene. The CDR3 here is CATSESFLSGRDNEQFF. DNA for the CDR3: TGTGCCACCAGTGAATCCTTCCTTAGCGGGAGGGACAATGAGCAGTTCTTC.

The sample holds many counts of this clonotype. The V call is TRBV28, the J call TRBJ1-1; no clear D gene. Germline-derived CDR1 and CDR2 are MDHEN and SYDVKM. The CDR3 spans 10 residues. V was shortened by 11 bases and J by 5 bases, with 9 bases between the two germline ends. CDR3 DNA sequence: TGTGCCTCCTTCGGGACTGAAGCTTTCTTT. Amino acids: CASFGTEAFF. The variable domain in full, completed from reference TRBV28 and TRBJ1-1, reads DVKVTQSSRYLVKRTGEKVFLECVQDMDHENMFWYRQDPGLGLRLIYFSYDVKMKEKGDIPEGYSVSREKKERFSLILESASTNQTSMYLCASFGTEAFFGQGTRLTVV.

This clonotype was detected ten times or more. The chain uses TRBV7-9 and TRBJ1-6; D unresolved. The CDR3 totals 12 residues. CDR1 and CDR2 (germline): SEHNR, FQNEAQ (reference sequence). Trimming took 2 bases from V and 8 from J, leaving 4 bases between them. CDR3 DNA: TGTGCCAGCAGCTTAACAGATTCACCCCTCCACTTT. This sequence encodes CASSLTDSPLHF.

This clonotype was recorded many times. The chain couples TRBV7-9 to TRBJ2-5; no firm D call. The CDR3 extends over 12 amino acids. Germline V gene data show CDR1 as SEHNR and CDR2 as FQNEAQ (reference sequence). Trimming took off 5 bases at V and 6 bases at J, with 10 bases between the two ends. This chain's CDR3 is CASSPDAQTQYF. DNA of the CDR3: TGTGCCAGCAGCCCAGACGCCCAGACCCAGTACTTC. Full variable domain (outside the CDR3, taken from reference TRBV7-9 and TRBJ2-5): DTGVSQNPRHKITKRGQNVTFRCDPISEHNRLYWYRQTLGQGPEFLTYFQNEAQLEKSRLLSDRFSAERPKGSFSTLEIQRTEQGDSAMYLCASSPDAQTQYFGPGTRLLVL.

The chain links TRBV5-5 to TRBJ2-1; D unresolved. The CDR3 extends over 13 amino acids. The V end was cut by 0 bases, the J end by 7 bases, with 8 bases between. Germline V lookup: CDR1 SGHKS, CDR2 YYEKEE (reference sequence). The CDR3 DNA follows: TGTGCCAGCAGCTTGGCTCAGTTAAATGAGCAGTTCTTC. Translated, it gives CASSLAQLNEQFF.

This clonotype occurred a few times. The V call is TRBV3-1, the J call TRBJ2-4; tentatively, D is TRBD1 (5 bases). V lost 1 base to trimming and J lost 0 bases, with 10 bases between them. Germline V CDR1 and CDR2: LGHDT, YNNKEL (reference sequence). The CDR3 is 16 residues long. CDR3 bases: TGTGCCAGCAGCCAAGTGGCAGGGCGAGCCAAAAACATTCAGTACTTC. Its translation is CASSQVAGRAKNIQYF.

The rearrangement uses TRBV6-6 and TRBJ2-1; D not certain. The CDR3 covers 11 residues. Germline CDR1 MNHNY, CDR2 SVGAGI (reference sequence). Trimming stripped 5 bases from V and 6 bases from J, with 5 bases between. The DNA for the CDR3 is TGTGCCAGCAGTGCCATCAATGAGCAGTTCTTC. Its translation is CASSAINEQFF.

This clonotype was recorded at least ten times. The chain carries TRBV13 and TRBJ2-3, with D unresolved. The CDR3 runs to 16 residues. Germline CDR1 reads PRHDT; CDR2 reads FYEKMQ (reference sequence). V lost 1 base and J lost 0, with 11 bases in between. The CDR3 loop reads CASSLEALRSTDTQYF. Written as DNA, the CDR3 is TGTGCCAGCAGCTTAGAAGCATTGCGAAGCACAGATACGCAGTATTTT.

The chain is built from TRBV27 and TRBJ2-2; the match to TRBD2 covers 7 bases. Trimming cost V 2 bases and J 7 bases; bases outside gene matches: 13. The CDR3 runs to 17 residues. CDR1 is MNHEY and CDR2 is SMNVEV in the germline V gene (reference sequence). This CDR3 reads CASSLRSIAGADGELFF. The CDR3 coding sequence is TGTGCCAGCAGTTTAAGATCAATTGCGGGAGCGGACGGGGAGCTGTTTTTT.

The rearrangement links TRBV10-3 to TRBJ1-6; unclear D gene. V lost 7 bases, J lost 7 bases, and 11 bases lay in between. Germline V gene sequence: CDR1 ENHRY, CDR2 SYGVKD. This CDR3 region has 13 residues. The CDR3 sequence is CAIKPDWNSPLHF. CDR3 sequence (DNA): TGTGCCATCAAGCCGGATTGGAATTCACCCCTCCACTTT.

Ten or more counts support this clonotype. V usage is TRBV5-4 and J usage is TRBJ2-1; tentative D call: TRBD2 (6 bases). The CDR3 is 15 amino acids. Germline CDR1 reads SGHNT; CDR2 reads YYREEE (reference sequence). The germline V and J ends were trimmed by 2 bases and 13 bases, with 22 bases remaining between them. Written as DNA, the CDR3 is TGTGCCAGCAGCTTAATGGGACTGCAAGGGACTTTACAGTTCTTC. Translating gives CASSLMGLQGTLQFF.

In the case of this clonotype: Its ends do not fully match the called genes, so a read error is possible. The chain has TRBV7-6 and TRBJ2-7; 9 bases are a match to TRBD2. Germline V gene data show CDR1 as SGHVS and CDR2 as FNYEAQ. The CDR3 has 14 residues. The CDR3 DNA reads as TGTGCCAGCAGCATAGCGGGAGCTAGCAACGAGCAGTACTTC. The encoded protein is CASSIAGASNEQYF.

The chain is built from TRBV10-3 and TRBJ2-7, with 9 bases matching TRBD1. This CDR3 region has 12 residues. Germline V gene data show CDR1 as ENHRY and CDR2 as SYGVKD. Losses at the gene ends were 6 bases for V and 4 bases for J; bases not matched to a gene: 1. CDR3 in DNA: TGTGCCATCAGGGGGACAGGGTACGAGCAGTACTTC. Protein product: CAIRGTGYEQYF.

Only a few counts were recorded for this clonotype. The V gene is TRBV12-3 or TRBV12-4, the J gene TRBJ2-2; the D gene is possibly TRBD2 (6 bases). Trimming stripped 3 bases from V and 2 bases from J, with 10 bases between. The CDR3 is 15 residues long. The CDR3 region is CASSFSGRNTGELFF. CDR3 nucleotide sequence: TGTGCCAGCAGTTTTAGCGGAAGAAACACCGGGGAGCTGTTTTTT.

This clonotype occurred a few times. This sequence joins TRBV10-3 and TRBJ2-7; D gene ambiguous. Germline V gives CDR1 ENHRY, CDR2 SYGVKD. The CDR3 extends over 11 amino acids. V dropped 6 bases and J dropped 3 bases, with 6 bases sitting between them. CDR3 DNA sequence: TGTGCCATCAGGGACGTCTACGAGCAGTACTTC. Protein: CAIRDVYEQYF.

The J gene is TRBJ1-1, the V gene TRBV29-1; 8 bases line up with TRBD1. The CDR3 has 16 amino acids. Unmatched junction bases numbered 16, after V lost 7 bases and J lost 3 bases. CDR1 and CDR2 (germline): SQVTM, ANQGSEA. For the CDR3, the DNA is TGCAGCGCCGGCCGTGGGTCCAGGGGGCGCGACACTGAAGCTTTCTTT. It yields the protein CSAGRGSRGRDTEAFF.

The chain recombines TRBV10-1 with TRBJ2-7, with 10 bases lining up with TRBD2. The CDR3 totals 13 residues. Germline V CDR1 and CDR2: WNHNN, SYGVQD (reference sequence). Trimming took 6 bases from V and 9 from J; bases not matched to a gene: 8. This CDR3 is CASSPLAGGVQYF. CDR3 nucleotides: TGCGCCAGCAGCCCCTTAGCGGGAGGAGTGCAGTACTTC.

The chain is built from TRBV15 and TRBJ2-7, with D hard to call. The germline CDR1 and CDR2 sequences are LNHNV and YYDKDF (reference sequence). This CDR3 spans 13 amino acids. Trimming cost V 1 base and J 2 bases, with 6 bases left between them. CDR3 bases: TGTGCCACCAGCAGAGGCCGAACCTACGAGCAGTACTTC. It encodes CATSRGRTYEQYF. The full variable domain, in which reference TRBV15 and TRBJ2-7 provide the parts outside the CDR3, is DAMVIQNPRYQVTQFGKPVTLSCSQTLNHNVMYWYQQKSSQAPKLLFHYYDKDFNNEADTPDNFQSRRPNTSFCFLDIRSPGLGDTAMYLCATSRGRTYEQYFGPGTRLTVT.